This TCR beta chain was captured by sequencing in a study of yellow fever vaccine responses in identical twins. Study conclusions and caveats: Twins' vaccine T cell response reportedly seemed partly convergent, partly personalized.

MiXCR, applied by TCRdb to the RT-PCR reads, yields one record per CDR3 protein. The sample holds 30,000 to 40,000 distinct CDR3 sequences, roughly three fifths seen once. This clonotype has a handful of counts. Antigen: not known. This CDR3 has 12 amino acids. Germline CDR1 SNHLY, CDR2 FYNNEI. J was trimmed by 6 bases and V by 11 bases; bases with no gene match: 6. Sample: T cells from blood (PBMCs), unsorted or a sorted subset (not recorded which), taken before or after yellow fever vaccination (not recorded which). The V and J genes are TRBV2 and TRBJ2-7; 11 nucleotides agree with TRBD1. The receptor was isolated from a woman between 18 and 29 years old who received the yellow fever vaccine. DNA for the CDR3: TGTGCCTCTCCCGGGACAGGGGGCGAGCAGTACTTC. It translates to CASPGTGGEQYF.